The next 21 T cell receptor beta chains were all read from a single sample in a study of T cells after yellow fever vaccination (dated by TCRdb to about 2019). Library preparation used 5' RACE. The data were produced on an Illumina NovaSeq 6000. TCRdb redid the processing of the public reads, applying fastp at Q25 and MiXCR, and retained in-frame beta chains. Each entry merges the rows of one CDR3 protein and shows their most common DNA and genes. Here the sample has fewer than 350,000 distinct CDR3 sequences; around 3.9% occur a single time. Jointly, the top ten make up roughly a quarter of the sample. In light of the paper, this sample's treatment or condition label describes: live attenuated yellow fever vaccine strain. The specimen comprised PBMCs, sampled on the day of the yellow fever booster vaccination. These TCRs come from a man between 18 and 35 years old who received the YFV17D yellow fever vaccine.

In this sample, this clonotype turned up many times. This chain uses TRBV6-2 or TRBV6-3 with TRBJ2-2; D perhaps matches TRBD2 (6 bases). CDR3 length equals 15 residues. The V gene lost 6 bases and the J gene lost 2 bases, with 13 bases spanning the gap. Germline V gene data show CDR1 as MNHEY and CDR2 as SVGEGT. The CDR3 DNA follows: TGTGCCAGCAGCCCGGGACTTTTTAACACCGGGGAGCTGTTTTTT. Encoded protein: CASSPGLFNTGELFF.

This clonotype came up many times. This chain joins TRBV7-2 and TRBJ2-1; D gene unclear. CDR1 SGHTA and CDR2 FQGNSA come from the germline V gene. V lost 4 bases and J lost 6, with 10 bases in between. This CDR3 region has 13 residues. CDR3 in amino acids: CASSSTGGNEQFF. The CDR3, as DNA: TGTGCCAGCAGCTCGACGGGCGGCAATGAGCAGTTCTTC.

The chain uses TRBV7-2 and TRBJ1-6, with a tentative D call TRBD1 (6 bases). The CDR3 has 14 residues. Germline V gives CDR1 SGHTA, CDR2 FQGNSA. The V end lost 1 base, the J end lost 10 bases, and 11 bases lay between the germline ends. CDR3 in DNA: TGTGCCAGCAGCTTAGGGTCGACAGGCTCACCCCTCCACTTT. Translated: CASSLGSTGSPLHF.

The chain combines TRBV18 with TRBJ2-3; D is unclear. The CDR3 is 13 residues long. CDR1 is KGHSH and CDR2 is LQKENI in the germline V gene. V shed 2 bases and J shed 4 bases, with 7 bases lying between them. The CDR3 DNA reads as TGTGCCAGCTCACCATACCAGGCAGATACGCAGTATTTT. As protein: CASSPYQADTQYF.

The rearrangement links TRBV7-2 to TRBJ2-6; 7 bases are a match to TRBD1. Germline trimming cut 2 bases from V and 0 bases from J; bases unmatched to any gene: 7. In germline, CDR1 is SGHTA, CDR2 FQGNSA. The CDR3 is made up of 18 amino acids. This CDR3 is CASSLFGQDLSGANVLTF. CDR3 nucleotides: TGTGCCAGCAGCTTATTTGGACAGGACCTCTCTGGGGCCAACGTCCTGACTTTC. Full variable domain (remainder filled in from reference TRBV7-2 and TRBJ2-6): GAGVSQSPSNKVTEKGKDVELRCDPISGHTALYWYRQSLGQGLEFLIYFQGNSAPDKSGLPSDRFSAERTGGSVSTLTIQRTQQEDSAVYLCASSLFGQDLSGANVLTFGAGSRLTVL.

This clonotype showed up many times. The V call is TRBV7-3, the J call TRBJ1-2; unclear D gene. This CDR3 region has 17 residues. Germline CDR1 reads SGHTA; CDR2 reads FQGTGA. Trimming stripped 0 bases from V and 3 bases from J, with 17 bases between. The CDR3 bases are TGTGCCAGCAGCTTAACCGGCGTTTCCATCCGGGACTATGGCTACACCTTC. It yields the protein CASSLTGVSIRDYGYTF.

The V gene is TRBV5-5, the J gene TRBJ2-3; possibly TRBD2 for D (5 bases). Deletions cut 10 bases from V and 1 base from J, with 13 bases between. This CDR3 comprises 13 residues. Germline-derived CDR1 and CDR2 are SGHKS and YYEKEE (reference sequence). This chain's CDR3 is CAAARGGTDTQYF. Here the CDR3 DNA reads TGTGCCGCAGCCCGGGGAGGCACAGATACGCAGTATTTT.

This clonotype turned up a few times. The chain employs TRBV5-1 and TRBJ2-1; the D gene could be TRBD1 or TRBD2 (6 bases each). The germline CDR1 and CDR2 sequences are SGHRS and YFSETQ. V lost 0 bases, J lost 7 bases, and 14 bases lay in between. CDR3 size: 15 residues. Written as DNA, the CDR3 is TGCGCCAGCAGCTTGGTTCGGGGGCCCTGGAATGAGCAGTTCTTC. This encodes CASSLVRGPWNEQFF. Variable domain in full (rest from reference TRBV5-1 and TRBJ2-1): KAGVTQTPRYLIKTRGQQVTLSCSPISGHRSVSWYQQTPGQGLQFLFEYFSETQRNKGNFPGRFSGRQFSNSRSEMNVSTLELGDSALYLCASSLVRGPWNEQFFGPGTRLTVL.

This clonotype was observed at least ten times. This chain links TRBV9 with TRBJ2-3, with D perhaps matching TRBD2 (5 bases). Germline V gene sequence: CDR1 SGDLS, CDR2 YYNGEE. The CDR3 totals 15 residues. V was pared by 3 bases and J by 4 bases, with 15 bases between. CDR3: CASSAVSGSADTQYF. Here the CDR3 DNA reads TGTGCCAGCAGCGCAGTCTCGGGGAGCGCAGATACGCAGTATTTT. Variable domain in full (rest from reference TRBV9 and TRBJ2-3): DSGVTQTPKHLITATGQRVTLRCSPRSGDLSVYWYQQSLDQGLQFLIQYYNGEERAKGNILERFSAQQFPDLHSELNLSSLELGDSALYFCASSAVSGSADTQYFGPGTRLTVL.

As for this clonotype: Relative to the germline gene, one junction end is altered; a read error may explain this. The V gene is TRBV7-7, the J gene TRBJ2-5, with D tentatively TRBD1 or TRBD2 (6 bases each). CDR1 SSHAT and CDR2 FNYEAQ come from the germline V gene (reference sequence). The CDR3 sequence is 16 residues long. The DNA of the CDR3 is TGTGCTAGCAGCTGGGGGGCCAACAGGGTGGGGGAGACCCAGTACTTC. Protein: CASSWGANRVGETQYF.

In DNA, the CDR3 is TGCAGCGTTGGGAACACCGGGGAGCTGTTTTTT. Its translation is CSVGNTGELFF. J is TRBJ2-2 and V is TRBV29-1, with unresolved D. This CDR3 is built from 11 residues. V was shortened by 4 bases and J by 1 base, with 1 base between the two germline ends. The germline V gene encodes CDR1 SQVTM and CDR2 ANQGSEA.

The chain couples TRBV4-3 to TRBJ2-3; TRBD2 agrees at 7 bases. J gave up 9 bases and V 0 bases, and 3 bases lay outside the gene matches. The germline V gene encodes CDR1 LGHNA and CDR2 YSLEER. This CDR3 is built from 13 residues. The CDR3 coding sequence is TGCGCCAGCAGCCAAGAATGGCGGGGGACGCAGTATTTT. Translated: CASSQEWRGTQYF.

This clonotype has at least ten counts. This rearrangement joins TRBV18 to TRBJ2-7; the match to TRBD1 covers 7 bases. Trimming cost V 0 bases and J 3 bases; bases outside gene matches: 8. The CDR3 sequence is 16 residues long. Germline values: CDR1 KGHSH, CDR2 LQKENI. DNA of the CDR3: TGTGCCAGCTCACCACCGGGTACAGGGGTCCTCTACGAGCAGTACTTC. Its translation: CASSPPGTGVLYEQYF.

The rearrangement joins TRBV9 to TRBJ2-2; maybe TRBD1 (6 bases). Trimming took off 4 bases at V and 7 bases at J, with 11 bases between the two ends. Per germline, CDR1 SGDLS and CDR2 YYNGEE. The CDR3 totals 13 residues. This CDR3 reads CASSPRQVGELFF. The CDR3 region has the DNA TGTGCCAGCAGCCCGCGACAGGTCGGGGAGCTGTTTTTT. Based on the CDR3 plus reference TRBV9 and TRBJ2-2, the full variable domain is DSGVTQTPKHLITATGQRVTLRCSPRSGDLSVYWYQQSLDQGLQFLIQYYNGEERAKGNILERFSAQQFPDLHSELNLSSLELGDSALYFCASSPRQVGELFFGEGSRLTVL.

This clonotype was seen at least ten times. The rearrangement links TRBV5-1 to TRBJ2-7; D might be TRBD1 (5 bases). This CDR3 comprises 14 residues. Germline CDR1 is SGHRS and CDR2 is YFSETQ. Trimming removed 0 bases at V and 5 bases at J, with 12 bases between. CDR3 residues: CASSLAAGPDEQYF. CDR3 sequence (DNA): TGCGCCAGCAGCTTGGCAGCAGGGCCCGACGAGCAGTACTTC.

The chain uses TRBV11-2 and TRBJ2-1, with D tentatively TRBD1 or TRBD2 (6 bases each). The CDR3 runs to 13 residues. Germline V gene sequence: CDR1 SGHAT, CDR2 FQNNGV. V gave up 2 bases and J gave up 6 bases, with 8 bases separating them. CDR3 bases: TGTGCCAGCAGCTTATCGGGGGCCAATGAGCAGTTCTTC. Its protein product is CASSLSGANEQFF.

This clonotype has ten or more counts. This CDR3 is CASSPVERLAGGLDSWQFF. The CDR3 nucleotides read TGTGCCAGCTCGCCCGTCGAGAGACTAGCGGGGGGACTCGACTCCTGGCAGTTCTTC. V gene TRBV7-2 combines with J gene TRBJ2-1; 13 positions match TRBD2. The CDR3 is 19 amino acids. The V segment lost 8 bases and the J segment 12 bases; nucleotides outside the gene matches: 25. Germline-derived CDR1 and CDR2 are SGHTA and FQGNSA.

There are many counts of this clonotype. V and J are TRBV20-1 and TRBJ2-1, with 8 bases matching TRBD2. Looked up from germline, CDR1 is DFQATT and CDR2 is SNEGSKA (reference sequence). The CDR3 is 15 amino acids. J was trimmed by 5 bases and V by 3 bases; bases with no gene match: 9. CDR3 nucleotides: TGCAGTGCTAGTAGACCGGGGGGGCCCGACAATGAGCAGTTCTTC. Translation gives CSASRPGGPDNEQFF.

This clonotype was detected many times. The V call is TRBV5-4, the J call TRBJ2-5; D tentatively fits TRBD1 or TRBD2 (5 bases each). Germline V gives CDR1 SGHNT, CDR2 YYREEE (reference sequence). The CDR3 is 14 amino acids. V lost 4 bases, J lost 4 bases, and 14 bases lay in between. CDR3 protein: CASSADRGRETQYF. The CDR3 region has the DNA TGTGCCAGCAGCGCCGATCGGGGACGAGAGACCCAGTACTTC.

This clonotype was seen repeatedly, ten times or more. This chain uses TRBV12-3 or TRBV12-4 with TRBJ1-2; TRBD1 agrees at 9 bases. J was trimmed by 0 bases and V by 2 bases; bases with no gene match: 7. This CDR3 contains 17 residues. The CDR3 DNA is TGTGCCAGCAGTTTATGGGGGACAGGGATTCCTAACTATGGCTACACCTTC. Translation gives CASSLWGTGIPNYGYTF.

The chain couples TRBV14 to TRBJ2-5, with 14 bases that match TRBD2. The CDR3 runs to 17 residues. V shed 4 bases and J 5 bases; nucleotides not matched to a gene: 9. CDR1 and CDR2 from the germline V gene are SGHDN and FVKESK. CDR3 sequence reads: CASSRGLAGGIGETQYF. Here the CDR3 DNA reads TGTGCCAGCAGCCGAGGACTAGCGGGGGGAATTGGGGAGACCCAGTACTTC.